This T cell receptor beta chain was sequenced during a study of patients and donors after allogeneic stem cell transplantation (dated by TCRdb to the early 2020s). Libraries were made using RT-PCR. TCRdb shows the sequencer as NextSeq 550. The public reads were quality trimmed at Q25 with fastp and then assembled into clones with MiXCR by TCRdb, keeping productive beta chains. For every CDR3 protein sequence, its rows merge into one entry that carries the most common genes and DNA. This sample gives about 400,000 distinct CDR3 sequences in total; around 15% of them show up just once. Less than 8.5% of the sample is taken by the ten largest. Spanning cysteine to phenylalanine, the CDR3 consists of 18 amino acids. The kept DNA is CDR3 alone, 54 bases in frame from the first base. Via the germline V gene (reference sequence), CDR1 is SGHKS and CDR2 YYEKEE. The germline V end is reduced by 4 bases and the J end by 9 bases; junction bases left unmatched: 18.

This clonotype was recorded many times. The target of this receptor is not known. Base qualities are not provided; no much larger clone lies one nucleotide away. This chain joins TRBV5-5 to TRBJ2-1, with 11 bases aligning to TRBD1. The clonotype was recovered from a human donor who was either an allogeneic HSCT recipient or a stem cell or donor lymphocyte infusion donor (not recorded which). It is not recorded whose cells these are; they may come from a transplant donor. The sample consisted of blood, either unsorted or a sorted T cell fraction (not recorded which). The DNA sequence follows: TGTGCCAGCAGCCGTACCCGGGACAGGGGGATCATTTTTCCTGAGCAGTTCTTC. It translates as CASSRTRDRGIIFPEQFF.